The present entry profiles one T cell receptor beta chain with its context. This entry is derived from a study of blood T cell repertoires in COVID-19. Across the study: Acute and convalescent COVID-19 samples came from the United States, Italy and Spain.

The V and J ends lost 3 bases and 5 bases respectively, with 8 bases between them. The CDR3 has 12 residues. Germline CDR1 SGDLS, CDR2 YYNGEE. The table came from immunoSEQ multiplex PCR; TCRdb's copy has only in-frame clones and leaves some out. The sample carries some 210,000 clones, approximately 80% recorded once. The cohort comprised adults aged roughly 18 to 100 years residing in about 25 US areas. The source material was PBMCs or T cells enriched from blood (not recorded which). This chain links TRBV9 with TRBJ2-5; no clear D gene. This receptor was identified in a man in his forties who had recovered from COVID-19. The CDR3 DNA sequence: TGTGCCAGCAGCGACCCCCGGGAGACCCAGTACTTC. As protein: CASSDPRETQYF.